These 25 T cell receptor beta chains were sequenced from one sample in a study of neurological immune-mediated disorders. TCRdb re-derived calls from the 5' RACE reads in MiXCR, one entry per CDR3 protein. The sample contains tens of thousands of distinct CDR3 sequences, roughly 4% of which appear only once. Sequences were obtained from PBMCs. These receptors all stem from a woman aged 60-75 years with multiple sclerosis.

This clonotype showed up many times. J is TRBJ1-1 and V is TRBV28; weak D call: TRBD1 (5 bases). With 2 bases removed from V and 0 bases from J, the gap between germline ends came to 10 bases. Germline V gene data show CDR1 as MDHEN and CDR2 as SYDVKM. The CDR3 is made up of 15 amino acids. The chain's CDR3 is CASSLAGTMNTEAFF. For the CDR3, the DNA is TGTGCCAGCAGTTTAGCCGGGACCATGAACACTGAAGCTTTCTTT.

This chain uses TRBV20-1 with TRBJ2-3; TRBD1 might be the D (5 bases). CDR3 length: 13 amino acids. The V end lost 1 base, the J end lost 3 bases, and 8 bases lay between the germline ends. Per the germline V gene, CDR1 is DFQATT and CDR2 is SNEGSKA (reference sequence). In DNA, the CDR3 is TGCAGTGCTAGAGTCCCAGGGACAGATACGCAGTATTTT. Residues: CSARVPGTDTQYF.

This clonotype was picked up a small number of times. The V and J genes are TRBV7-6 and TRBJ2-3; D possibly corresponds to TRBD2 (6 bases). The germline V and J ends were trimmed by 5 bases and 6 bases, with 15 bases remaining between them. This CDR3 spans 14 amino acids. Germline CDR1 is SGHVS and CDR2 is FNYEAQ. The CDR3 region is CASSPLAWGDTQYF. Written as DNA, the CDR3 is TGTGCCAGCAGCCCACTAGCTTGGGGCGATACGCAGTATTTT.

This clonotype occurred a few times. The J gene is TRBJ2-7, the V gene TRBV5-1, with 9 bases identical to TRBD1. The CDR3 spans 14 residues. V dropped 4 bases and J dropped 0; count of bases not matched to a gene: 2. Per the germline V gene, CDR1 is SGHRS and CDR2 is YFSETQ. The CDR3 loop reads CASSRTGDSYEQYF. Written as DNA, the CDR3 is TGCGCCAGCAGCCGGACAGGGGACTCCTACGAGCAGTACTTC.

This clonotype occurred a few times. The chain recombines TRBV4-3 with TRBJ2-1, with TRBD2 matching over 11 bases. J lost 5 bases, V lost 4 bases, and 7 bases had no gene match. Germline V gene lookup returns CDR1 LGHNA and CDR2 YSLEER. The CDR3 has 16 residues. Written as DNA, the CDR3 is TGCGCCAGCAGCCGGCAACCGGGACTAGCGGACAATGAGCAGTTCTTC. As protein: CASSRQPGLADNEQFF.

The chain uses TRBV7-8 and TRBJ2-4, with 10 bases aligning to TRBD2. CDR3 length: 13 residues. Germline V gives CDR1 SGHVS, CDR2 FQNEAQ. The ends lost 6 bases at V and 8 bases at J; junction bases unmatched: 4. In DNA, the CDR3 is TGTGCCAGCAGGTCTAGCGGGAGTTACATTCAGTACTTC. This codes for CASRSSGSYIQYF.

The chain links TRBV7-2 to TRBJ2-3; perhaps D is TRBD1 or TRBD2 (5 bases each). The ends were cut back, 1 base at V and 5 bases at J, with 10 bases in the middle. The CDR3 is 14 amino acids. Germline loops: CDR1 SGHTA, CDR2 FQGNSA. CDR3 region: CASSLGAGRDTQYF. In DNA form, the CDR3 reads TGTGCCAGCAGCTTAGGAGCAGGGAGAGATACGCAGTATTTT.

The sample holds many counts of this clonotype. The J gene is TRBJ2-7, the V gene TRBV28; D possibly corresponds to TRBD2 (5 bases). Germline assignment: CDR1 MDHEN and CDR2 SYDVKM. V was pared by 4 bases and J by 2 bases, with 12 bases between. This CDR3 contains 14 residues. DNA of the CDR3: TGTGCCAGCAGTTCACCGGACGGGGCCTACGAGCAGTACTTC. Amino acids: CASSSPDGAYEQYF.

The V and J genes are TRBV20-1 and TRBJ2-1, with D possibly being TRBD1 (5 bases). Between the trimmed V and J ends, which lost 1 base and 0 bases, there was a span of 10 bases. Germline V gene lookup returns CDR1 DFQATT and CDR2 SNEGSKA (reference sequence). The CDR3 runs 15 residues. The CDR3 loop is CSARGTPSSYNEQFF. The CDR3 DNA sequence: TGCAGTGCTAGAGGGACACCATCCTCCTACAATGAGCAGTTCTTC.

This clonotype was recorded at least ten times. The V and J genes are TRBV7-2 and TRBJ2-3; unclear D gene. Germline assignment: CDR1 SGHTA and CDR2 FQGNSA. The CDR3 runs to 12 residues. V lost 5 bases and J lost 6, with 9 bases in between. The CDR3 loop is CASSRIADTQYF. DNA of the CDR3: TGTGCCAGCAGCCGTATCGCGGATACGCAGTATTTT.

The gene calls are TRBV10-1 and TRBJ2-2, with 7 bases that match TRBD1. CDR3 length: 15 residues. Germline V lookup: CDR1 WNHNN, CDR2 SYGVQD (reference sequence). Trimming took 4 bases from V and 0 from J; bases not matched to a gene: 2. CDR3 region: CASSGTGANTGELFF. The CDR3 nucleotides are TGCGCCAGCAGTGGCACAGGGGCGAACACCGGGGAGCTGTTTTTT.

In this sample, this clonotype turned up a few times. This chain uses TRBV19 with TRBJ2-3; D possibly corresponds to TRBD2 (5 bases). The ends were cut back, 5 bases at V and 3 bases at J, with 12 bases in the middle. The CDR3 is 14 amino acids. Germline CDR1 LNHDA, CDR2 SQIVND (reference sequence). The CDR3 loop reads CASSPSGETDTQYF. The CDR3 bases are TGTGCCAGTAGTCCCAGCGGAGAAACAGATACGCAGTATTTT.

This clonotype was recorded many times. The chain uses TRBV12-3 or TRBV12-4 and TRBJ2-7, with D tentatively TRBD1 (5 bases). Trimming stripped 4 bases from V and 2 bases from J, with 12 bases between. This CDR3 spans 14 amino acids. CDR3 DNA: TGTGCCAGCAGTTCTGACAGCGAGACCTACGAGCAGTACTTC. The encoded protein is CASSSDSETYEQYF.

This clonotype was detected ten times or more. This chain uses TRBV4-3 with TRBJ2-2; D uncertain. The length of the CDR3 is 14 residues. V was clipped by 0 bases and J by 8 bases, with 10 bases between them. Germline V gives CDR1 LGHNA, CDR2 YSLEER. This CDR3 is CASSQDNTGGELFF. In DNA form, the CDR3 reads TGCGCCAGCAGCCAAGATAACACCGGGGGGGAGCTGTTTTTT.

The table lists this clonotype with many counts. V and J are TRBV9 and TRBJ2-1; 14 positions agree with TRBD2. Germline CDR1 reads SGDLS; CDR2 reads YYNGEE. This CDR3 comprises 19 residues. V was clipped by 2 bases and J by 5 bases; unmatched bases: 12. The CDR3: CASSVSQGTSGRRDNEQFF. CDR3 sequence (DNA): TGTGCCAGCAGCGTTAGTCAAGGGACTAGCGGGAGAAGGGACAATGAGCAGTTCTTC.

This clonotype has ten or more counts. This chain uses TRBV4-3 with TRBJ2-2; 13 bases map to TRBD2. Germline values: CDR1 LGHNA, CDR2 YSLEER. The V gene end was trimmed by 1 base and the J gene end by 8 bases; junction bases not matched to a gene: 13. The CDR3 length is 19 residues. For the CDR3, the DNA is TGCGCCAGCAGCCAAGGGCCGGGACTAGCGGGACTCCGCGCAGGGGAGCTGTTTTTT. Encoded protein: CASSQGPGLAGLRAGELFF.

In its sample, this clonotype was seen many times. CDR3 nucleotides: TGCAGCGTTGGTATGAACATGAACACTGAAGCTTTCTTT. Translated: CSVGMNMNTEAFF. The chain has TRBV29-1 and TRBJ1-1; D uncertain. V was shortened by 4 bases and J by 0 bases, with 9 bases between the two germline ends. From germline, CDR1 is SQVTM and CDR2 ANQGSEA. The CDR3 sequence is 13 residues long.

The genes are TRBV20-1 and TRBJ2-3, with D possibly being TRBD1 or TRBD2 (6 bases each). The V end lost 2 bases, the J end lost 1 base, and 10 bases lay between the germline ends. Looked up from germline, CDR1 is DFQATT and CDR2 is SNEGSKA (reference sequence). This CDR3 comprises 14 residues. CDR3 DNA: TGCAGTGCTAGAACGGGGGCAGGCACAGATACGCAGTATTTT. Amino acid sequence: CSARTGAGTDTQYF.

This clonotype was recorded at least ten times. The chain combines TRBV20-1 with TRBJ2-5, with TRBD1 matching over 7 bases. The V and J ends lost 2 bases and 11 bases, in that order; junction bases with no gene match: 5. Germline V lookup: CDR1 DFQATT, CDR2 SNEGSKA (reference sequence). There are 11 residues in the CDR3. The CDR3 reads CSARTRDRQYF. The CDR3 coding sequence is TGCAGTGCTAGAACCCGGGACAGACAGTACTTC.

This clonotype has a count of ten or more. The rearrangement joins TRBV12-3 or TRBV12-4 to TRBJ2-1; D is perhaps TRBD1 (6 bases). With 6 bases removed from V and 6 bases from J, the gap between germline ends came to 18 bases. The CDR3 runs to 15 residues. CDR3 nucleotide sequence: TGTGCCAGCAGACCTATGGGGGCTCGGGGCAATGAGCAGTTCTTC. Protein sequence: CASRPMGARGNEQFF.

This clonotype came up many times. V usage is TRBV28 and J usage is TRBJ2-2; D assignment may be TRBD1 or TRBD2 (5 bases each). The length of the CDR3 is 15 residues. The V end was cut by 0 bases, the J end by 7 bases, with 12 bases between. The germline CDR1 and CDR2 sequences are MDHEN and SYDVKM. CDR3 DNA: TGTGCCAGCAGTTTATGGGCTGAGGGGCACGGGGAGCTGTTTTTT. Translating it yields CASSLWAEGHGELFF.

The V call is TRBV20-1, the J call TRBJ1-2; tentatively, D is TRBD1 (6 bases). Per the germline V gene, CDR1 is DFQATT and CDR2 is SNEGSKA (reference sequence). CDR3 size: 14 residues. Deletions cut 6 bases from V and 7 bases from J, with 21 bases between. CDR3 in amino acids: CSAYRDIVSGGYTF. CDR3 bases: TGCAGTGCCTACCGGGACATTGTATCAGGTGGCTACACCTTC.

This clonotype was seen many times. In DNA, the CDR3 is TGTGCCAGCAGCCCCACTAGCGGGAGCTCAAGCTACAATGAGCAGTTCTTC. Its protein product is CASSPTSGSSSYNEQFF. The rearrangement joins TRBV3-1 to TRBJ2-1; 11 bases fit TRBD2. The CDR3 totals 17 residues. Germline V gene lookup returns CDR1 LGHDT and CDR2 YNNKEL (reference sequence). The J segment lost 3 bases and the V segment lost 4 bases, leaving 8 bases of the junction unmatched.

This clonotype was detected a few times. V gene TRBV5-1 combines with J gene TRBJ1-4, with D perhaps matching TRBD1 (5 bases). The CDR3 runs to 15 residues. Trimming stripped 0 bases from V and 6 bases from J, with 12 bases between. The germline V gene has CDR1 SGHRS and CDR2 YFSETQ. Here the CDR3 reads CASSLGGAWDEKLFF. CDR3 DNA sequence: TGCGCCAGCAGCTTGGGGGGCGCATGGGATGAAAAACTGTTTTTT.

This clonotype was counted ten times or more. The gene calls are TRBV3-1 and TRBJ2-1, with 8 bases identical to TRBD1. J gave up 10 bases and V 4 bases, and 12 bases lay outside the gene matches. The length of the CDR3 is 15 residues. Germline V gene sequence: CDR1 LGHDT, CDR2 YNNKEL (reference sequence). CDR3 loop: CASSPDRASAGEQFF. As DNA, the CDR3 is TGTGCCAGCAGCCCGGACAGGGCCTCCGCGGGGGAGCAGTTCTTC.